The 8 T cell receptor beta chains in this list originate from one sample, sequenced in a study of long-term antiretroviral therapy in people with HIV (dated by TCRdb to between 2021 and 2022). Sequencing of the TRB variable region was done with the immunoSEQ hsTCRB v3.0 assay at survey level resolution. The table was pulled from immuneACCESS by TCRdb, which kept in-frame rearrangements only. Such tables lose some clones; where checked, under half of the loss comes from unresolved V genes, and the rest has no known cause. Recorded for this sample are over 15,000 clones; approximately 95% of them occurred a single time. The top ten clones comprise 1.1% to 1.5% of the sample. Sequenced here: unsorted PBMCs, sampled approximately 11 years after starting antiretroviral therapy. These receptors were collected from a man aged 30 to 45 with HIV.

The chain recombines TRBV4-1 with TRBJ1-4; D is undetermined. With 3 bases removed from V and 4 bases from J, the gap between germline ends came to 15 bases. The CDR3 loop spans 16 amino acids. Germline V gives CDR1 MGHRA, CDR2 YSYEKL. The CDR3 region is CASSHPVSSVNEKLFF. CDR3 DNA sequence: TGCGCCAGCAGCCATCCTGTTTCATCCGTTAATGAAAAACTGTTTTTT.

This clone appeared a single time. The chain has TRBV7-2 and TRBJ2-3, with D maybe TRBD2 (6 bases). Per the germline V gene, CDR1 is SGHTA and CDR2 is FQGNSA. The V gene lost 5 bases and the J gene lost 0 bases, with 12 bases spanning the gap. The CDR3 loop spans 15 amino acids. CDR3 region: CASSPVRGSTDTQYF. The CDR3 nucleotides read TGTGCCAGCAGCCCCGTCCGGGGGAGCACAGATACGCAGTATTTT.

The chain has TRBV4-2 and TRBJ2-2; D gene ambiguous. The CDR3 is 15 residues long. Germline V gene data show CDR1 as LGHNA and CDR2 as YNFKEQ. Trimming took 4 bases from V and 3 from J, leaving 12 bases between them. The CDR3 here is CASSLHGLDTGELFF. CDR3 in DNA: TGTGCCAGCAGCCTACACGGGTTGGACACCGGGGAGCTGTTTTTT.

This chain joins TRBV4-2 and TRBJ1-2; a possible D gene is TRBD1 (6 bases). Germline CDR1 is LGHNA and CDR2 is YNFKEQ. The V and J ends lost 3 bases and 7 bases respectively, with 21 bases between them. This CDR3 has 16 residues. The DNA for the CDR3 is TGTGCCAGCAGCCAGGGGAAGAAGGGGGAAGCCTCTGGCTACACCTTC. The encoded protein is CASSQGKKGEASGYTF.

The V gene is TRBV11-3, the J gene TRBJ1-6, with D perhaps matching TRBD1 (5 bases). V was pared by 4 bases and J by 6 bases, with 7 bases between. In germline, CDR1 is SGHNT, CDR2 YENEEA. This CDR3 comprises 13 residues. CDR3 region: CASSWDVNSPLHF. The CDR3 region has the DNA TGTGCCAGCAGCTGGGACGTTAATTCACCCCTCCACTTT.

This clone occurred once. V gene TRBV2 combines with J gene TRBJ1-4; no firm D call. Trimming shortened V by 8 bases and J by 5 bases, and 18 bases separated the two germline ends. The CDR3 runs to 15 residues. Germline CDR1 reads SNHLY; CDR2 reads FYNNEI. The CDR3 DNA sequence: TGTGCCAGCGCGGAGGGTGGAGCCCCGAATGAAAAACTGTTTTTT. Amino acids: CASAEGGAPNEKLFF.

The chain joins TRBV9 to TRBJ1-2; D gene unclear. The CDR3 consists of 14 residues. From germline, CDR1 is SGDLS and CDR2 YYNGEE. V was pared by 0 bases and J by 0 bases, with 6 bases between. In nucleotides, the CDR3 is TGTGCCAGCAGCGTAGCTCTGGCTAACTATGGCTACACCTTC. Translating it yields CASSVALANYGYTF.

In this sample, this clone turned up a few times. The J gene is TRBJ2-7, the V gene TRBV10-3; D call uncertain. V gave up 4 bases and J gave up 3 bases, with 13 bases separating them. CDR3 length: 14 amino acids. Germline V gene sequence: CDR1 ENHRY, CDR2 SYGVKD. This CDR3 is CAISGGSSGYEQYF. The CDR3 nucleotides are TGTGCCATCAGTGGGGGATCCAGTGGCTACGAGCAGTACTTC.